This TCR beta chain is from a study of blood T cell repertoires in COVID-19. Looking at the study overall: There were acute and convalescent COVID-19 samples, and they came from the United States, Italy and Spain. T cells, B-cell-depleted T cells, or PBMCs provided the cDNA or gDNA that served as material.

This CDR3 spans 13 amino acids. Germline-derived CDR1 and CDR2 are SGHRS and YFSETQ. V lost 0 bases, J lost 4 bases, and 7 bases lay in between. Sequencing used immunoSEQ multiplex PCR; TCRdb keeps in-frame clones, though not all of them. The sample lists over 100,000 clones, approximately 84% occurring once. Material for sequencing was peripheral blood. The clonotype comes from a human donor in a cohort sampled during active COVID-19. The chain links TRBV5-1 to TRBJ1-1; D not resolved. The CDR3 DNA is TGCGCCAGCAGCTTGGTCCAGTCCACTGAAGCTTTCTTT. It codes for CASSLVQSTEAFF.